Following are 18 T cell receptor beta chains from one sample sequenced in a study of T cell clonality in common variable immunodeficiency. Sequencing used immunoSEQ multiplex PCR; TCRdb keeps in-frame clones, though not all of them. This table holds about 29,000 clones with no singletons; the top ten claim approximately 4.7%. The sequenced sample was peripheral blood mononuclear cells. These receptors all stem from a person aged 18 to 70 in good health.

This clone came up many times. The read gets to within 3 residues of the CDR3 end, and the germline J gene fills in the rest. This rearrangement joins TRBV6-1 to TRBJ2-7; D might be TRBD1 (5 bases). Trimming took off 1 base at V and 2 bases at J, with 18 bases between the two ends. Germline lookup yields CDR1 MNHNS and CDR2 SASEGT. The CDR3 is 17 amino acids. The CDR3 sequence is CASSEEGRQGWTYEQYF. The sequenced CDR3 bases are TGTGCCAGCAGTGAAGAGGGTCGGCAGGGTTGGACCTACGAG.

A few counts support this clone. Read data end 3 residues before the CDR3 end; the end is taken from the germline J gene. V gene TRBV29-1 combines with J gene TRBJ2-5, with TRBD2 matching over 8 bases. V gave up 8 bases and J gave up 3 bases; unmatched junction bases: 14. The CDR3 loop spans 15 amino acids. Looked up from germline, CDR1 is SQVTM and CDR2 is ANQGSEA. CDR3 amino acids: CSLSGVAGREETQYF. The DNA read from the CDR3 is TGCAGCCTCTCCGGGGTAGCGGGGCGAGAAGAGACC.

This clone was found many times. CDR3 DNA, as far as it was read: TGCAGTGCTAGTCTCGCGGGGTATGGGAATGAG. Protein sequence: CSASLAGYGNE. The full CDR3 protein reads CSASLAGYGNEQFF. The chain combines TRBV20-1 with TRBJ2-1; possibly TRBD2 for D (6 bases). The CDR3 extends 3 residues past the end of the read, so its final part is completed from the germline J gene. Per germline, CDR1 DFQATT and CDR2 SNEGSKA (reference sequence). CDR3 length: 14 amino acids. Trimming stripped 3 bases from V and 7 bases from J, with 16 bases between.

In this sample, this clone turned up many times. The observed sequence ends 3 residues before the CDR3 terminus, with the missing tail filled in from the germline J gene. The gene calls are TRBV7-3 and TRBJ2-3; 7 nucleotides align to TRBD1. J lost 4 bases, V lost 0 bases, and 1 base had no gene match. This CDR3 contains 14 residues. CDR1 and CDR2 from the germline V gene are SGHTA and FQGTGA. The DNA read from the CDR3 is TGTGCCAGCAGCTTAACGACAGGGTCAGATACG. It encodes CASSLTTGSDT. The whole CDR3 sequence reads CASSLTTGSDTQYF. The full variable domain, in which reference TRBV7-3 and TRBJ2-3 provide the parts outside the CDR3, is GAGVSQTPSNKVTEKGKYVELRCDPISGHTALYWYRQSLGQGPEFLIYFQGTGAADDSGLPNDRFFAVRPEGSVSTLKIQRTERGDSAVYLCASSLTTGSDTQYFGPGTRLTVL.

Details on this clone: The CDR3 is cut off 3 residues early in the read; its end comes from the germline J gene. The chain employs TRBV5-1 and TRBJ2-2, with TRBD1 identical over 9 bases. Germline V gives CDR1 SGHRS, CDR2 YFSETQ. The CDR3 is 14 amino acids. The CDR3 loop is CASSLQGADSPLFF. The DNA read from the CDR3 is TGCGCCAGCAGCTTACAGGGGGCCGATTCACCG.

This clone was counted ten times or more. The CDR3 end lies 3 residues beyond the end of the read and is filled in from the germline J gene. The chain combines TRBV2 with TRBJ2-7; 10 bases are a match to TRBD1. The germline V gene encodes CDR1 SNHLY and CDR2 FYNNEI. J was trimmed by 5 bases and V by 5 bases; bases with no gene match: 6. The CDR3 runs to 14 residues. The CDR3 DNA, read in part, is TGTGCCAGCAGTCCACGGGACAGGGGAAACGAG. It specifies CASSPRDRGNE. The entire CDR3 protein reads CASSPRDRGNEQYF.

This clone was counted ten times or more. Read data end 3 residues before the CDR3 end; the end is taken from the germline J gene. J is TRBJ2-3 and V is TRBV30; D remains ambiguous. The length of the CDR3 is 16 residues. Germline-derived CDR1 and CDR2 are GTSNPN and SVGIG (reference sequence). The V and J ends lost 0 bases and 4 bases respectively, with 17 bases between them. The CDR3 sequence is CAWSVACTRRADTQYF. The sequenced CDR3 bases are TGTGCCTGGAGTGTCGCGTGTACTCGAAGAGCAGATACG.

This clone has a count of ten or more. The CDR3 end lies 3 residues beyond the end of the read and is filled in from the germline J gene. The V gene is TRBV7-3, the J gene TRBJ2-1; the match to TRBD1 covers 7 bases. The CDR3 has 15 residues. V was pared by 0 bases and J by 7 bases, with 6 bases of the junction left unmatched. CDR1 and CDR2 from the germline V gene are SGHTA and FQGTGA. The part of the CDR3 DNA that was read is TGTGCCAGCAGCTTAACGGGTTACAGGGGAAATGAG. Translated: CASSLTGYRGNE. The CDR3 reads in full as CASSLTGYRGNEQFF. Complete variable domain (other parts from reference TRBV7-3 and TRBJ2-1): GAGVSQTPSNKVTEKGKYVELRCDPISGHTALYWYRQSLGQGPEFLIYFQGTGAADDSGLPNDRFFAVRPEGSVSTLKIQRTERGDSAVYLCASSLTGYRGNEQFFGPGTRLTVL.

Ten or more counts support this clone. The read stops 3 residues short of the end of the CDR3; the missing end is completed from the germline J gene. This chain connects TRBV28 to TRBJ1-2; D possibly corresponds to TRBD1 (5 bases). CDR1 is MDHEN and CDR2 is SYDVKM in the germline V gene. The CDR3 is made up of 15 amino acids. The chain's CDR3 is CASSSSGTPKGGYTF. CDR3 bases read: TGTGCCAGCAGTTCGAGCGGGACCCCCAAGGGCGGC.

This clone was counted at least ten times. The observed sequence ends 3 residues before the CDR3 terminus, with the missing tail filled in from the germline J gene. V is TRBV12-5 and J is TRBJ1-2; 9 bases match TRBD1. The length of the CDR3 is 15 residues. Per germline, CDR1 LGHNT and CDR2 FRNRAP. Incomplete CDR3 DNA: TGTGCTAGTGGTTTGGCGGGGGACAGGGTAAAGGGC. This gives the protein CASGLAGDRVKG. The entire CDR3 reads CASGLAGDRVKGYTF.

The table lists this clone with a few counts. The CDR3 end lies 3 residues beyond the end of the read and is filled in from the germline J gene. The chain employs TRBV5-1 and TRBJ2-1, with TRBD2 matching 8 bases. The germline gives CDR1 SGHRS, CDR2 YFSETQ. V shed 0 bases and J 5 bases; nucleotides not matched to a gene: 4. CDR3 length: 15 amino acids. The CDR3 loop reads CASSLAGSGNNEQFF. The part of the CDR3 DNA that was read is TGCGCCAGCAGCTTGGCCGGTAGCGGGAACAATGAG.

This clone was detected many times. The CDR3 goes on 3 residues after the read ends, and that part is filled in from the germline J gene. The chain couples TRBV19 to TRBJ1-1; TRBD1 matches 9 bases. The germline V gene encodes CDR1 LNHDA and CDR2 SQIVND (reference sequence). Unmatched junction bases numbered 11, after V lost 5 bases and J lost 1 base. The length of the CDR3 is 17 residues. CDR3 sequence reads: CASSPGTGYFRNTEAFF. The sequenced part of the CDR3 DNA is TGTGCCAGTAGTCCCGGGACAGGGTATTTCCGGAACACTGAA.

This clone appeared a few times. The CDR3 extends 3 residues past the end of the read, so its final part is completed from the germline J gene. This sequence joins TRBV19 and TRBJ1-2, with TRBD1 identical over 11 bases. CDR1 and CDR2 from the germline V gene are LNHDA and SQIVND (reference sequence). The CDR3 loop spans 16 amino acids. The CDR3 loop is CASSIEGTGGSYDYTF. CDR3 bases read: TGTGCCAGTAGTATAGAGGGGACAGGGGGATCTTACGAC.

There are many counts of this clone. The CDR3 end falls 3 residues outside the read, so it is completed with the germline J gene. The gene calls are TRBV2 and TRBJ2-6, with 7 bases lining up with TRBD1. Germline V gene lookup returns CDR1 SNHLY and CDR2 FYNNEI. There are 15 residues in the CDR3. With 6 bases clipped from V and 0 bases from J, the junction kept 2 bases outside the gene matches. The CDR3 reads CASRGQLSGANVLTF. The covered CDR3 bases are TGTGCCAGCAGGGGACAGCTCTCTGGGGCCAACGTC.

This clone was observed a handful of times. The CDR3 spells CASSSDRGSYEQYF. The covered CDR3 bases are TGTGCCAGTAGTAGCGACAGAGGCTCCTACGAG. This chain uses TRBV19 with TRBJ2-7; D perhaps matches TRBD1 (5 bases). The DNA ends 3 residues before the CDR3 does, and the rest of the CDR3 is filled in from the germline J gene. Germline lookup yields CDR1 LNHDA and CDR2 SQIVND (reference sequence). The CDR3 length is 14 residues. Deletions cut 4 bases from V and 0 bases from J, with 10 bases between.

In this sample, this clone turned up many times. Partial CDR3 DNA: TGCAGCGTTGTTCCCACAGGCGGTTCCTACGAG. As protein: CSVVPTGGSYE. The whole CDR3 sequence reads CSVVPTGGSYEQYF. This rearrangement joins TRBV29-1 to TRBJ2-7; D perhaps matches TRBD1 (5 bases). The read ends 3 residues shy of where the CDR3 ends; the end is completed using the germline J gene. V gave up 4 bases and J gave up 1 base, with 14 bases separating them. This CDR3 is built from 14 residues. CDR1 SQVTM and CDR2 ANQGSEA come from the germline V gene.

This clone appeared many times. The CDR3 is CAWSRQGFGSTDTQYF. The CDR3 DNA, read in part, is TGTGCCTGGAGTCGACAGGGGTTCGGGAGCACAGATACG. V usage is TRBV30 and J usage is TRBJ2-3, with 8 bases identical to TRBD1. The CDR3 end is not reached by the read, which stops 3 residues before it; the germline J gene fills it in. V shed 2 bases and J 0 bases; nucleotides not matched to a gene: 7. The CDR3 length is 16 residues. From germline, CDR1 is GTSNPN and CDR2 SVGIG (reference sequence).

This clone came up many times. With the read ending 3 residues before the CDR3 end, the germline J gene is used to fill in that end. The V call is TRBV29-1, the J call TRBJ2-3, with D possibly matching TRBD1 (5 bases). In germline, CDR1 is SQVTM, CDR2 ANQGSEA. CDR3 length: 14 amino acids. V lost 3 bases and J 4 bases, leaving 14 bases between the germline ends. The CDR3 loop reads CSVELAREADTQYF. CDR3 bases read: TGCAGCGTTGAGTTGGCCAGGGAAGCAGATACG.